Each of the 19 T cell receptor beta chains below was sequenced from the same sample in a study of T cells after yellow fever vaccination. One entry per CDR3 protein results from TCRdb running MiXCR on the 5' RACE reads. In the table there are some 350,000 distinct CDR3 sequences, roughly 8.7% of which are singletons. The source was PBMCs, collected on the day of the first yellow fever vaccination. The receptors shown here come from a man between 18 and 35 years old who received the YFV17D yellow fever vaccine.

The chain links TRBV5-8 to TRBJ1-2, with unresolved D. This CDR3 comprises 14 residues. CDR1 and CDR2 (germline): SGHTS, YDEGEE. V shed 1 base and J shed 5 bases, with 12 bases lying between them. CDR3 in amino acids: CASSLSRGYYGYTF. CDR3 in DNA: TGTGCCAGCAGCTTGTCCCGAGGGTATTATGGCTACACCTTC.

In this sample, this clonotype turned up many times. This chain joins TRBV12-3 or TRBV12-4 and TRBJ1-4; tentative D call: TRBD1 (5 bases). V was shortened by 3 bases and J by 2 bases, with 10 bases between the two germline ends. This CDR3 region has 15 residues. The CDR3: CASSLIGATNEKLFF. CDR3 sequence (DNA): TGTGCCAGCAGTTTGATTGGGGCCACTAATGAAAAACTGTTTTTT.

The chain carries TRBV30 and TRBJ2-1; D possibly uses TRBD1 or TRBD2 (6 bases each). Germline V gives CDR1 GTSNPN, CDR2 SVGIG (reference sequence). Trimming cost V 0 bases and J 7 bases, with 16 bases left between them. The CDR3 runs 15 residues. The CDR3 sequence is CAWSVLRGRVNEQFF. As DNA, the CDR3 is TGTGCCTGGAGTGTACTCCGGGGGCGGGTTAATGAGCAGTTCTTC.

This clonotype was seen only a few times. The chain recombines TRBV18 with TRBJ2-4; D not resolved. V lost 1 base, J lost 8 bases, and 18 bases lay in between. CDR3 length: 16 residues. Germline V CDR1 and CDR2: KGHSH, LQKENI. CDR3 sequence: CASSPLETATGDIQYF. In DNA form, the CDR3 reads TGTGCCAGCTCACCACTCGAGACCGCGACCGGAGACATTCAGTACTTC.

This clonotype appeared many times. The chain couples TRBV3-1 to TRBJ1-2; no firm D call. The CDR3 loop spans 15 amino acids. The germline V gene has CDR1 LGHDT and CDR2 YNNKEL (reference sequence). Deletions cut 1 base from V and 3 bases from J, with 12 bases between. CDR3 sequence: CASSQGDGDHYGYTF. In nucleotides, the CDR3 is TGTGCCAGCAGCCAAGGAGATGGAGATCACTATGGCTACACCTTC.

This chain joins TRBV9 and TRBJ1-6; D gene uncertain. Trimming left V 0 bases short and J 0 bases short, with 7 bases between. CDR3 size: 16 residues. Germline CDR1 is SGDLS and CDR2 is YYNGEE. The CDR3 coding sequence is TGTGCCAGCAGCGTAGGGGGTAGCTCCTATAATTCACCCCTCCACTTT. This encodes CASSVGGSSYNSPLHF.

This chain connects TRBV13 to TRBJ1-2; TRBD1 agrees at 7 bases. Trimming at V came to 4 bases and at J to 2 bases, leaving 7 bases not matched to a gene. The CDR3 spans 15 residues. CDR1 and CDR2 from the germline V gene are PRHDT and FYEKMQ (reference sequence). The CDR3 DNA is TGTGCCAGCAGCTCTTACAGGGGTTCCAACTATGGCTACACCTTC. It yields the protein CASSSYRGSNYGYTF.

This clonotype was found a few times. The V gene is TRBV4-1, the J gene TRBJ1-2, with 7 bases fitting TRBD1. Looked up from germline, CDR1 is MGHRA and CDR2 is YSYEKL. The CDR3 is 15 amino acids. The V and J ends lost 2 bases and 2 bases, in that order; junction bases with no gene match: 5. The CDR3 coding sequence is TGCGCCAGCAGCCAACCGGGACAGTTAAACTATGGCTACACCTTC. It is translated as CASSQPGQLNYGYTF.

This clonotype occurred a few times. The rearrangement joins TRBV7-6 to TRBJ2-3, with D possibly being TRBD2 (6 bases). Germline assignment: CDR1 SGHVS and CDR2 FNYEAQ. The CDR3 spans 16 residues. With 1 base removed from V and 0 bases from J, the gap between germline ends came to 11 bases. CDR3 in DNA: TGTGCCAGCAGCTTAGAGAGGAGCGGGAGCACAGATACGCAGTATTTT. Its protein product is CASSLERSGSTDTQYF.

The V and J genes are TRBV6-5 and TRBJ1-6; D unresolved. There are 13 residues in the CDR3. The V gene's germline CDR1 is MNHEY and CDR2 SVGAGI. The germline V and J ends were trimmed by 4 bases and 10 bases, with 11 bases remaining between them. DNA of the CDR3: TGTGCCAGCAGTTCCCTCGGAGACTCACCCCTCCACTTT. Its protein is CASSSLGDSPLHF.

This clonotype was seen more than once but under ten times. The chain uses TRBV20-1 and TRBJ2-2; 10 nucleotides match TRBD1. The V gene end was trimmed by 6 bases and the J gene end by 8 bases; junction bases not matched to a gene: 15. The CDR3 runs to 16 residues. CDR1 DFQATT and CDR2 SNEGSKA come from the germline V gene (reference sequence). The CDR3 DNA reads TGCAGTGCCCCCCGCTGGGGACAGGGGCTTTCAGGGGAGCTGTTTTTT. It is translated as CSAPRWGQGLSGELFF.

V usage is TRBV6-6 and J usage is TRBJ2-7, with 9 bases fitting TRBD1. Losses at the gene ends were 6 bases for V and 7 bases for J; bases not matched to a gene: 7. Germline CDR1 reads MNHNY; CDR2 reads SVGAGI (reference sequence). The CDR3 is 13 amino acids. The CDR3 loop reads CASSNRGLGEQYF. Written as DNA, the CDR3 is TGTGCCAGCAGCAACAGGGGGCTGGGGGAGCAGTACTTC.

This rearrangement joins TRBV20-1 to TRBJ2-7; possible D gene TRBD2, 6 bases. CDR1 is DFQATT, CDR2 SNEGSKA, per germline (reference sequence). This CDR3 contains 12 residues. CDR3 in amino acids: CIPGLNSYEQYV. In DNA form, the CDR3 reads TGCATCCCGGGACTGAACTCCTACGAGCAGTACGTC.

This clonotype was detected many times. The chain uses TRBV3-1 and TRBJ2-1, with 11 nucleotides matching TRBD2. V gave up 5 bases and J gave up 10 bases; unmatched junction bases: 13. The CDR3 has 16 amino acids. Germline loops: CDR1 LGHDT, CDR2 YNNKEL (reference sequence). This chain's CDR3 is CASSTRLAGLGEEQFF. The DNA for the CDR3 is TGTGCCAGCAGCACCCGACTAGCGGGGTTGGGTGAGGAGCAGTTCTTC.

This clonotype was observed a few times. The chain employs TRBV9 and TRBJ2-5, with TRBD2 as a possible D gene (5 bases). V dropped 3 bases and J dropped 4 bases, with 16 bases sitting between them. Germline CDR1 is SGDLS and CDR2 is YYNGEE. The CDR3 runs 15 residues. This chain's CDR3 is CASSAASLGGETQYF. CDR3 DNA: TGTGCCAGCAGCGCAGCTAGCCTCGGAGGAGAGACCCAGTACTTC. The variable domain in full, completed from reference TRBV9 and TRBJ2-5, reads DSGVTQTPKHLITATGQRVTLRCSPRSGDLSVYWYQQSLDQGLQFLIQYYNGEERAKGNILERFSAQQFPDLHSELNLSSLELGDSALYFCASSAASLGGETQYFGPGTRLLVL.

This clonotype was counted only a few times. The chain couples TRBV6-5 to TRBJ1-1; possibly TRBD1 for D (5 bases). Between the trimmed V and J ends, which lost 1 base and 0 bases, there was a span of 12 bases. This CDR3 has 16 amino acids. Germline CDR1 and CDR2: MNHEY and SVGAGI. DNA for the CDR3: TGTGCCAGCAGTTACTTCAGCGCAGGGATGAACACTGAAGCTTTCTTT. Translating it yields CASSYFSAGMNTEAFF.

This clonotype appeared many times. The J gene is TRBJ2-1, the V gene TRBV4-2; 7 bases are shared with TRBD2. The J segment lost 5 bases and the V segment lost 3 bases, leaving 7 bases of the junction unmatched. The germline gives CDR1 LGHNA, CDR2 YNFKEQ. The CDR3 sequence is 15 residues long. For the CDR3, the DNA is TGTGCCAGCAGCCAGTCTGGGGGGGGTCACAATGAGCAGTTCTTC. This codes for CASSQSGGGHNEQFF.

This clonotype was seen ten or more times. The DNA of the CDR3 is TGTGCCAGCAGCTCAGGGGAAGCGGGGGGTCCCTACAATGAGCAGTTCTTC. Translation gives CASSSGEAGGPYNEQFF. The chain uses TRBV7-9 and TRBJ2-1, with 9 bases matching TRBD2. CDR1 is SEHNR and CDR2 is FQNEAQ in the germline V gene (reference sequence). This CDR3 is 17 amino acids long. The V segment lost 4 bases and the J segment 2 bases; nucleotides outside the gene matches: 9. Full variable domain (remainder filled in from reference TRBV7-9 and TRBJ2-1): DTGVSQNPRHKITKRGQNVTFRCDPISEHNRLYWYRQTLGQGPEFLTYFQNEAQLEKSRLLSDRFSAERPKGSFSTLEIQRTEQGDSAMYLCASSSGEAGGPYNEQFFGPGTRLTVL.

This clonotype was recorded a few times. V and J are TRBV4-1 and TRBJ1-3; D is uncertain. V was clipped by 3 bases and J by 0 bases, with 18 bases between them. The germline CDR1 and CDR2 sequences are MGHRA and YSYEKL. This CDR3 is built from 18 residues. The CDR3 spells CASSHKQGPAISGNTIYF. The CDR3 DNA reads TGCGCCAGCAGCCACAAGCAAGGGCCCGCCATCTCTGGAAACACCATATATTTT.